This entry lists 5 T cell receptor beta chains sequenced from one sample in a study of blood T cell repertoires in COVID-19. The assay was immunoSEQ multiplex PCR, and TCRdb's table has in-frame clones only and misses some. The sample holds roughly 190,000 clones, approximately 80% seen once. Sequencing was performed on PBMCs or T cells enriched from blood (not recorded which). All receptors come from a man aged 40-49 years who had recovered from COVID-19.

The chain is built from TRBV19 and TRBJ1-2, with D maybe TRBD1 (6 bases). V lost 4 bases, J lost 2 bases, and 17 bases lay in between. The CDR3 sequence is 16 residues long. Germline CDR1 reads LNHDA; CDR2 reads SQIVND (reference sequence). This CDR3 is CASSSRGRQTNYGYTF. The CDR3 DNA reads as TGTGCCAGTAGTAGCAGGGGAAGGCAGACCAACTATGGCTACACCTTC.

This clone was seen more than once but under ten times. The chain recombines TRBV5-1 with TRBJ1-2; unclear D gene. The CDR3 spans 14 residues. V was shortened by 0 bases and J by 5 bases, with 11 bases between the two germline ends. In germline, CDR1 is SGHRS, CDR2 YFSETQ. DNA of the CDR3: TGCGCCAGCAGCTTGGATCGCGCCGGGTATGGCTACACCTTC. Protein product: CASSLDRAGYGYTF.

The CDR3 spells CAWGTSSEQYF. The DNA of the CDR3 is TGTGCCTGGGGAACTAGTTCCGAGCAGTACTTC. The chain carries TRBV30 and TRBJ2-7, with D perhaps TRBD2 (5 bases). The CDR3 totals 11 residues. CDR1 GTSNPN and CDR2 SVGIG come from the germline V gene (reference sequence). The V gene lost 5 bases and the J gene lost 6 bases, with 11 bases spanning the gap.

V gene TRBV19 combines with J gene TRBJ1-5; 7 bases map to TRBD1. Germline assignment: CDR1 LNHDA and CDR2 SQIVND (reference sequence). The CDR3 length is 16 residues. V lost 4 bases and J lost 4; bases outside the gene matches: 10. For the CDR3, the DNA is TGTGCCAGTAGTAGCTACAGGGGTATCGGTAATCAGCCCCAGCATTTT. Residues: CASSSYRGIGNQPQHF. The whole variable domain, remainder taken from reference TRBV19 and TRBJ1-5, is DGGITQSPKYLFRKEGQNVTLSCEQNLNHDAMYWYRQDPGQGLRLIYYSQIVNDFQKGDIAEGYSVSREKKESFPLTVTSAQKNPTAFYLCASSSYRGIGNQPQHFGDGTRLSIL.

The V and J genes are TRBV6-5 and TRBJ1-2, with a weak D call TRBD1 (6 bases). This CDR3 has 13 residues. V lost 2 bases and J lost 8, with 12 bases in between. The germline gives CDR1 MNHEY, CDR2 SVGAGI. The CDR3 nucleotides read TGTGCCAGCAGTTACGGGGGCGCGTACGGCTACACCTTC. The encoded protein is CASSYGGAYGYTF.